These 2 T cell receptor beta chains share one sample of origin, sequenced in a study of blood T cells in healthy people across ages (dated by TCRdb to 2014 to 2015). Library preparation was by 5' RACE. Sequencing was performed on an Illumina HiSeq 2500. A second PCR of roughly 7 to 11 cycles was performed with a sample-barcoded 5' primer and a J-beta primer mix. TCRdb redid the processing of the public reads, applying fastp at Q25 and MiXCR, and retained in-frame beta chains. When rows share a CDR3 protein, they turn into one entry using the most common DNA and genes. The sample contains about 640,000 distinct CDR3 sequences, roughly 58% of them found a single time. The top ten clones comprise over 30% of the sample. The sample was blood. The origin of the receptors is a man aged 60 to 69 in good health.

This clonotype was observed a handful of times. The chain employs TRBV15 and TRBJ2-7; D is undetermined. The germline V gene has CDR1 LNHNV and CDR2 YYDKDF (reference sequence). Trimming pared 0 bases from V and 3 bases from J, leaving 9 bases between. The length of the CDR3 is 14 residues. CDR3 bases: TGTGCCACCAGCAGAGATTTAGGCCTCTACGAGCAGTACTTC. Translation: CATSRDLGLYEQYF.

The V gene is TRBV10-3, the J gene TRBJ1-4, with a weak D call TRBD1 (5 bases). The CDR3 loop spans 13 amino acids. Germline values: CDR1 ENHRY, CDR2 SYGVKD. Trimming took off 7 bases at V and 4 bases at J, with 10 bases between the two ends. The chain's CDR3 is CAITGRDNEKLFF. The CDR3 bases are TGTGCCATCACGGGCAGGGATAATGAAAAACTGTTTTTT.